A single sample is the source of the 11 T cell receptor beta chains below, sequenced in a study of regulatory T cells in long-lasting Graves disease (dated by TCRdb to 2020 to 2022). The library was obtained by multiplex PCR. Sequenced using an Illumina HiSeq 4000. TCR beta libraries were built with iRepertoire HTBI primers and Arm-PCR amplification of CDR3 regions. TCRdb applied fastp at Q25 and MiXCR to the public reads, then kept only in-frame beta chains. Each CDR3 protein appears once, grouped with its most common genes and DNA. This sample lists hundreds of thousands of distinct CDR3 sequences; roughly 14% were detected once. Jointly, the top ten make up roughly a tenth of the sample. Interpreted using the paper, the time point label stands for: newly diagnosed GD, antithyroid drugs for less than 3 months. RNA was extracted from PBMCs in TRIzol for both TCR sequencing and RNA sequencing. The sample also formed part of further work on T cells in Graves' hyperthyroidism and ophthalmopathy.

The sample in question was peripheral blood mononuclear cells (PBMCs), obtained at new diagnosis, from a patient treated with antithyroid drugs. All receptors derive from a young man with Graves disease. Donor details come from another sample of the same person, matched by shared clones.

This clonotype appeared many times. The V call is TRBV15, the J call TRBJ2-1; no firm D call. CDR1 LNHNV and CDR2 YYDKDF come from the germline V gene (reference sequence). V was shortened by 0 bases and J by 7 bases, with 4 bases between the two germline ends. This CDR3 has 12 residues. CDR3 in DNA: TGTGCCACCAGCAGAGAGGGGAATGAGCAGTTCTTC. Translated: CATSREGNEQFF.

CDR3 residues: CASSDLQGGTGELFF. For the CDR3, the DNA is TGCGCCAGCAGCGACCTACAGGGGGGCACCGGGGAGCTGTTTTTT. The genes are TRBV5-1 and TRBJ2-2, with 8 bases lining up with TRBD1. The germline V gene has CDR1 SGHRS and CDR2 YFSETQ. The CDR3 covers 15 residues. The trim removed 4 bases at V and 4 bases at J, leaving 6 bases unmatched.

The rearrangement links TRBV9 to TRBJ2-2, with 9 nucleotides matching TRBD1. The V gene end was trimmed by 4 bases and the J gene end by 6 bases; junction bases not matched to a gene: 7. Germline CDR1 reads SGDLS; CDR2 reads YYNGEE. The CDR3 is 15 residues long. The chain's CDR3 is CASSQDRGTSGELFF. The CDR3, as DNA: TGTGCCAGCAGCCAGGACAGGGGAACCTCCGGGGAGCTGTTTTTT.

This chain uses TRBV30 with TRBJ1-6; D call uncertain. The CDR3 has 13 residues. Trimming pared 6 bases from V and 6 bases from J, leaving 12 bases between. Germline V gene lookup returns CDR1 GTSNPN and CDR2 SVGIG (reference sequence). This chain's CDR3 is CACTKGSNSPLHF. The CDR3 DNA reads TGTGCCTGTACGAAAGGCAGTAATTCACCCCTCCACTTT.

Many counts were recorded for this clonotype. The CDR3 DNA follows: TGCAGTGCTGACCCTCCCGAGTTTGAGGGCAATGAGCAGTTCTTC. It yields the protein CSADPPEFEGNEQFF. The chain joins TRBV20-1 to TRBJ2-1; D may be TRBD2 (5 bases). The CDR3 spans 15 residues. Germline values: CDR1 DFQATT, CDR2 SNEGSKA (reference sequence). V lost 5 bases and J 6 bases, leaving 20 bases between the germline ends.

This clonotype was observed a handful of times. This chain links TRBV5-1 with TRBJ2-3, with a weak D call TRBD2 (6 bases). The CDR3 extends over 13 amino acids. Trimming shortened V by 7 bases and J by 4 bases, and 13 bases separated the two germline ends. Germline CDR1 SGHRS, CDR2 YFSETQ. The CDR3 nucleotides read TGCGCCAGCCAAGATAGCGGCGCAGATACGCAGTATTTT. This translates into CASQDSGADTQYF.

This clonotype has a count of ten or more. The J gene is TRBJ2-7, the V gene TRBV20-1, with D maybe TRBD2 (5 bases). Trimming cost V 3 bases and J 2 bases, with 11 bases left between them. This CDR3 spans 13 amino acids. CDR1 and CDR2 (germline): DFQATT, SNEGSKA (reference sequence). DNA of the CDR3: TGCAGTGCTAGCCTAGCCTCCCCCTACGAGCAGTACTTC. It yields the protein CSASLASPYEQYF.

In its sample, this clonotype was seen a few times. The V and J genes are TRBV7-9 and TRBJ2-7; 10 nucleotides align to TRBD2. The V gene end was trimmed by 2 bases and the J gene end by 2 bases; junction bases not matched to a gene: 9. The germline V gene has CDR1 SEHNR and CDR2 FQNEAQ (reference sequence). This CDR3 spans 17 amino acids. In nucleotides, the CDR3 is TGTGCCAGCAGCTTATCTAGCGGGAGCCGTAACCCCTACGAGCAGTACTTC. Amino acids: CASSLSSGSRNPYEQYF. Complete variable domain (other parts from reference TRBV7-9 and TRBJ2-7): DTGVSQNPRHKITKRGQNVTFRCDPISEHNRLYWYRQTLGQGPEFLTYFQNEAQLEKSRLLSDRFSAERPKGSFSTLEIQRTEQGDSAMYLCASSLSSGSRNPYEQYFGPGTRLTVT.

The V and J genes are TRBV6-5 and TRBJ2-4, with a tentative D call TRBD2 (6 bases). Germline V CDR1 and CDR2: MNHEY, SVGAGI. The CDR3 sequence is 9 residues long. Trimming removed 11 bases at V and 14 bases at J, with 13 bases between. As DNA, the CDR3 is TGTGCCGGCCGGGACTCGAAGTACTTC. Its protein is CAGRDSKYF.

In its sample, this clonotype was seen many times. The chain joins TRBV5-6 to TRBJ1-5; 8 bases line up with TRBD1. Germline assignment: CDR1 SGHDT and CDR2 YYEEEE. The trim removed 3 bases at V and 6 bases at J, leaving 5 bases unmatched. The CDR3 consists of 14 residues. CDR3: CASSSGQGAQPQHF. The CDR3 nucleotides read TGTGCCAGCAGCTCTGGACAGGGTGCTCAGCCCCAGCATTTT.

The gene calls are TRBV2 and TRBJ2-5; the D is unclear. CDR3 length equals 18 residues. Trimming stripped 6 bases from V and 2 bases from J, with 25 bases between. Germline V gene lookup returns CDR1 SNHLY and CDR2 FYNNEI. CDR3 amino acids: CASRSTPPLFPLQETQYF. CDR3 sequence (DNA): TGTGCCAGCAGATCAACACCTCCGCTTTTCCCACTTCAAGAGACCCAGTACTTC.